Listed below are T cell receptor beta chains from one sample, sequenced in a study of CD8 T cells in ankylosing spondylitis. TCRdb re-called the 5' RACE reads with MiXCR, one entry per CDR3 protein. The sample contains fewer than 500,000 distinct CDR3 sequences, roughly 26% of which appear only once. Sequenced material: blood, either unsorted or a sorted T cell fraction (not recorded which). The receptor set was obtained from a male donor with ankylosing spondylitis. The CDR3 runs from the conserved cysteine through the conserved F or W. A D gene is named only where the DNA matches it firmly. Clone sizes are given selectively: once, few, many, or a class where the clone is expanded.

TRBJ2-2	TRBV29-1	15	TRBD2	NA	CSVGGLAGLTGELFF	TGCAGCGTCGGGGGACTAGCGGGACTCACCGGGGAGCTGTTTTTT
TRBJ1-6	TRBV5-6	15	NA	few	CASSYVAGGDSPLHF	TGTGCCAGCAGCTACGTCGCCGGCGGGGATTCACCCCTCCACTTT
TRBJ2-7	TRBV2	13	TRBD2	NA	CASMSGSGYEQYF	TGTGCCAGCATGAGCGGGAGTGGCTACGAGCAGTACTTC
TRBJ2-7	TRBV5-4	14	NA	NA	CASTITGRTREQYF	TGTGCCAGCACCATAACGGGACGGACTCGCGAGCAGTACTTC
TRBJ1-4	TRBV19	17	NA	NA	CASSRTGTSTTNEKLFF	TGTGCCAGTAGTAGAACCGGGACCTCCACAACTAATGAAAAACTGTTTTTT
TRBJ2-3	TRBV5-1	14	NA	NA	CASSLEGYRDTQYF	TGCGCCAGCAGCCTGGAGGGTTACAGAGATACGCAGTATTTT
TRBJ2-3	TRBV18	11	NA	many	CASSPTDTQYF	TGTGCCAGCAGCCCCACAGATACGCAGTATTTT
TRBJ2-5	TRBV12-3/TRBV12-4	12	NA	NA	CASRQSYQPQYF	TGTGCCAGCAGACAATCCTACCAGCCCCAGTACTTC
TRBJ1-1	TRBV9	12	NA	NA	CASSPPNTEAFF	TGTGCCAGCAGCCCCCCAAACACTGAAGCTTTCTTT
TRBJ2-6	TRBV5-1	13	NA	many	CASSLDGANVLTF	TGCGCCAGCAGCTTGGACGGGGCCAACGTCCTGACTTTC
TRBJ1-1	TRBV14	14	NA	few	CASSQDLERTEAFF	TGTGCCAGCAGCCAAGATCTGGAAAGGACTGAAGCTTTCTTT
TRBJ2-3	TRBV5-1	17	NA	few	CASSLVGAGRGTDTQYF	TGCGCCAGCAGCTTGGTGGGCGCGGGGCGAGGCACAGATACGCAGTATTTT
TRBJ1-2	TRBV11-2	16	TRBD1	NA	CASSLPRTGRNYGYTF	TGTGCCAGCAGCTTACCTAGGACAGGGAGGAACTATGGCTACACCTTC
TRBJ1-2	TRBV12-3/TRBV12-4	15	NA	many	CASSPRDVANYGYTF	TGTGCCAGCAGTCCCCGGGACGTAGCTAACTATGGCTACACCTTC
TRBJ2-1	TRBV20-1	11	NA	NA	CSAREVLAELF	TGCAGTGCTAGAGAGGTACTAGCTGAACTCTTC
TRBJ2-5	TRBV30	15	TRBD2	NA	CAWSVGGVRKETQYF	TGTGCCTGGAGTGTGGGAGGGGTCCGTAAAGAGACCCAGTACTTC
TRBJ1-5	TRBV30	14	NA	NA	CAWSIQTSNQPQHF	TGTGCCTGGAGTATACAGACGAGCAATCAGCCCCAGCATTTT
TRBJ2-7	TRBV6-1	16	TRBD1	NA	CASSEAPETGYYEQYF	TGTGCCAGCAGTGAAGCACCAGAGACAGGGTACTACGAGCAGTACTTC
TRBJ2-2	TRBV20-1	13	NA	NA	CSANHVNTGELFF	TGCAGTGCTAATCACGTGAACACCGGGGAGCTGTTTTTT
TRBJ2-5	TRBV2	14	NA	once	CASRQPGGWETQYF	TGTGCCAGCAGGCAACCCGGGGGCTGGGAGACCCAGTACTTC
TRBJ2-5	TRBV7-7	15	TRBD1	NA	CASSLGGQDQETQYF	TGTGCCAGCAGCTTAGGGGGACAGGACCAAGAGACCCAGTACTTC
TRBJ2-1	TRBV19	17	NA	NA	CASSLSLGGRGDNEQFF	TGTGCCAGTAGTCTCTCCCTAGGTGGCAGGGGGGACAATGAGCAGTTCTTC
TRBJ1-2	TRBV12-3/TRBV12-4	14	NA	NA	CASSPTPEVYGFTF	TGTGCCAGCAGTCCGACCCCTGAAGTCTATGGCTTCACCTTC
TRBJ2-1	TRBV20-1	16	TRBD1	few	CSARAPGTGDYNEQFF	TGCAGTGCTAGAGCCCCCGGGACAGGGGATTACAATGAGCAGTTCTTC
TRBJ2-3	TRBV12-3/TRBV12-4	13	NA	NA	CASRAAGTDTQYF	TGTGCCAGCAGGGCGGCGGGCACAGATACGCAGTATTTT
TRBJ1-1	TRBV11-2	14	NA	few	CASSLEVSNTEAFF	TGTGCCAGCAGCTTAGAGGTATCGAACACTGAAGCTTTCTTT
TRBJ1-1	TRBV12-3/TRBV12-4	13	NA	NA	CASSRQELLEAFF	TGTGCCAGCAGTAGACAGGAATTGCTTGAAGCTTTCTTT
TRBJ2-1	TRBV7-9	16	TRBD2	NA	CASSLIWEGGYNEQFF	TGTGCCAGCAGCTTAATCTGGGAGGGCGGTTACAATGAGCAGTTCTTC
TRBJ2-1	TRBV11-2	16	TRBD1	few	CASSLTGGNTGNEQFF	TGTGCCAGCAGCTTAACAGGGGGAAACACTGGGAATGAGCAGTTCTTC
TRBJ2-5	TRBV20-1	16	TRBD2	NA	CSADRDILAGVGTQYF	TGCAGTGCTGATCGCGATATCCTAGCGGGAGTAGGTACCCAGTACTTC
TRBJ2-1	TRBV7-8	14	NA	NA	CASSLGGHSYEQFF	TGTGCCAGCAGCTTAGGGGGACATAGCTATGAGCAGTTCTTC